The present entry profiles one T cell receptor (beta chain) with its context. Its target is unknown. The data were obtained in a study of blood T cells in healthy people across ages. The CDR3 is made up of 16 amino acids. Germline V gene lookup returns CDR1 DFQATT and CDR2 SNEGSKA (reference sequence). Trimming at V came to 1 base and at J to 4 bases, leaving 8 bases not matched to a gene. The use of a sample-barcoded 5' primer and a J-beta primer mix characterized a second PCR of about 7 to 12 cycles. Template switching added a 12-random-nucleotide identifier to every cDNA molecule. TCRdb reprocessed the 5' RACE reads via MiXCR and lists one record per CDR3 protein. The sample holds nearly 1 million distinct CDR3 sequences, roughly 51% seen once. Findings and caveats of the study: It was the long-lived donors that had more naive CD4+ cells and higher diversity than aged donors.

Donors gave approximately 9.9 milliliters of peripheral blood apiece. The chain links TRBV20-1 to TRBJ2-2; 8 bases fit TRBD1. Sequencing input: blood. The sequence derives from a woman aged 60-75 years in good health. In DNA, the CDR3 is TGCAGTGCTAGAGGGAGGACAGGGTTGAGCACCGGGGAGCTGTTTTTT. This encodes CSARGRTGLSTGELFF.